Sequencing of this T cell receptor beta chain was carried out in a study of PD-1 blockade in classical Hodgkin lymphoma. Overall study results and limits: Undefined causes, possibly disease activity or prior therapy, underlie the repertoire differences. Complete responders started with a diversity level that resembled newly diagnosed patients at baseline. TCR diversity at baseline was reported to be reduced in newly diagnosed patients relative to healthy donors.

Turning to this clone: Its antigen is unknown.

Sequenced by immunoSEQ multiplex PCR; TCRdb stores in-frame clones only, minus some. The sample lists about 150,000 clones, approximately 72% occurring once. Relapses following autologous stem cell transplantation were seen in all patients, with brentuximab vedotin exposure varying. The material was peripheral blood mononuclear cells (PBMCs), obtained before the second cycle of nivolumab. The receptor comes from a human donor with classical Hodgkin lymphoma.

The CDR3 loop is CASSLGQGFQETQYF. CDR3 nucleotides: TGTGCCAGCAGTTTGGGACAGGGTTTCCAAGAGACCCAGTACTTC. The chain recombines TRBV2 with TRBJ2-5; 9 bases are a match to TRBD1. V was clipped by 5 bases and J by 1 base; unmatched bases: 5. Per the germline V gene, CDR1 is SNHLY and CDR2 is FYNNEI. CDR3 length: 15 amino acids.